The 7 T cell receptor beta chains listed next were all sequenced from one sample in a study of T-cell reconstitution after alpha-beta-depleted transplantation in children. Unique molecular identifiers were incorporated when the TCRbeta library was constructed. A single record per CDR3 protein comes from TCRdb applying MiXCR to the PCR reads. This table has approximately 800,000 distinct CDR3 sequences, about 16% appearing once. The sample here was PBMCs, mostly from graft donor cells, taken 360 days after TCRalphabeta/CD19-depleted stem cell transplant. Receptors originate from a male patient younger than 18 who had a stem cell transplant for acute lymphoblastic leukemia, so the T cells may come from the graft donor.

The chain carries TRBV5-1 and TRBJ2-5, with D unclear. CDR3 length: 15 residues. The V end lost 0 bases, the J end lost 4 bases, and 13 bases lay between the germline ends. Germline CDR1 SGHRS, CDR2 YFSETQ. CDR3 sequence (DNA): TGCGCCAGCAGCTTGGATGTCACGGTAGGAGAGACCCAGTACTTC. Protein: CASSLDVTVGETQYF. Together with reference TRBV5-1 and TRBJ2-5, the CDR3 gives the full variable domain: KAGVTQTPRYLIKTRGQQVTLSCSPISGHRSVSWYQQTPGQGLQFLFEYFSETQRNKGNFPGRFSGRQFSNSRSEMNVSTLELGDSALYLCASSLDVTVGETQYFGPGTRLLVL.

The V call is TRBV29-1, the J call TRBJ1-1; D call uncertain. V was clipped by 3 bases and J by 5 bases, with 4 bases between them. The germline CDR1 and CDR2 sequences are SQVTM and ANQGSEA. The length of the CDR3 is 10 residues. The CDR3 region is CSVDETEAFF. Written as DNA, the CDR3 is TGCAGCGTTGACGAGACTGAAGCTTTCTTT.

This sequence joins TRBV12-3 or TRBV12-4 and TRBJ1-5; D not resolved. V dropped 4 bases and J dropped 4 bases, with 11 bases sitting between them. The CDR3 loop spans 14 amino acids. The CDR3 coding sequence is TGTGCCAGCAGTTGGATGCAGAATAATCAGCCCCAGCATTTT. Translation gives CASSWMQNNQPQHF.

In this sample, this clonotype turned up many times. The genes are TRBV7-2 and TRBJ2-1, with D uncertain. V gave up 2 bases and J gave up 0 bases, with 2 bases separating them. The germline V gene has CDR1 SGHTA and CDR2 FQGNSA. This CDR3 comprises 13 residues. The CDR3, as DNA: TGTGCCAGCAGCTTAAACTCCTACAATGAGCAGTTCTTC. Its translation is CASSLNSYNEQFF.

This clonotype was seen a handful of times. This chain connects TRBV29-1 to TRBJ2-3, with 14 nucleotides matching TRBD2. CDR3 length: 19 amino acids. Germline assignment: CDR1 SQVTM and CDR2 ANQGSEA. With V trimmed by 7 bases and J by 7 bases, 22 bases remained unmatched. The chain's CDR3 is CSANPGGLAGVVRNNTQYF. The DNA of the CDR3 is TGCAGCGCAAACCCTGGGGGACTAGCGGGAGTGGTCCGGAATAATACGCAGTATTTT.

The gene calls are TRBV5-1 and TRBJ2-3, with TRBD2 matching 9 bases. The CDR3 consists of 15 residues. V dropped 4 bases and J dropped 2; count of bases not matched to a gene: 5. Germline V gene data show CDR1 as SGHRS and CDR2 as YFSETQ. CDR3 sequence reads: CASSPGTSLTDTQYF. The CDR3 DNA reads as TGCGCCAGCAGCCCCGGGACTAGCCTCACAGATACGCAGTATTTT.

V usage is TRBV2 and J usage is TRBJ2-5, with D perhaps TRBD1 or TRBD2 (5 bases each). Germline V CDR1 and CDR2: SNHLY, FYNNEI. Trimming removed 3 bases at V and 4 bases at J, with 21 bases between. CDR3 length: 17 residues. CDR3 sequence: CASSEAAGWGRRETQYF. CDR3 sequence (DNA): TGTGCCAGCAGTGAGGCGGCAGGGTGGGGGAGAAGAGAGACCCAGTACTTC. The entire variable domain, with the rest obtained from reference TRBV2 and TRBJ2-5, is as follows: EPEVTQTPSHQVTQMGQEVILRCVPISNHLYFYWYRQILGQKVEFLVSFYNNEISEKSEIFDDQFSVERPDGSNFTLKIRSTKLEDSAMYFCASSEAAGWGRRETQYFGPGTRLLVL.